The 15 T cell receptor beta chains in this list originate from one sample, sequenced in a study of T cell changes during pregnancy in multiple sclerosis. Assay: immunoSEQ multiplex PCR; the TCRdb copy retains only in-frame clones and omits some. The sample has about 60,000 clones; roughly nine tenths are singletons. Source: CD4+ T cells from peripheral blood mononuclear cells, taken in the first trimester of pregnancy. Receptors were obtained from a female donor with multiple sclerosis, enrolled in a pregnancy study.

The chain recombines TRBV10-2 with TRBJ1-2, with 9 positions matching TRBD1. Germline-derived CDR1 and CDR2 are WSHSY and SAAADI. V dropped 8 bases and J dropped 4; count of bases not matched to a gene: 5. The CDR3 has 13 residues. As DNA, the CDR3 is TGCGCCAGCGGTCAACAGGGGGCCTATGGCTACACCTTC. This gives the protein CASGQQGAYGYTF.

This clone was counted a single time. The rearrangement uses TRBV7-8 and TRBJ1-2, with 9 bases identical to TRBD1. The CDR3 totals 15 residues. Germline trimming cut 6 bases from V and 4 bases from J; bases unmatched to any gene: 9. CDR1 SGHVS and CDR2 FQNEAQ come from the germline V gene. CDR3 sequence: CASSPALQGAYGYTF. As DNA, the CDR3 is TGTGCCAGCAGTCCAGCACTACAGGGGGCCTATGGCTACACCTTC.

The CDR3 loop is CASRVWSGGANEQFF. DNA for the CDR3: TGTGCCAGCAGGGTCTGGAGCGGGGGGGCCAATGAGCAGTTCTTC. The chain couples TRBV2 to TRBJ2-1; 10 bases fit TRBD2. V shed 6 bases, J shed 6 bases, and the junction held 8 bases outside the gene matches. The CDR3 runs to 15 residues. The germline CDR1 and CDR2 sequences are SNHLY and FYNNEI.

The V call is TRBV5-1, the J call TRBJ2-5, with 11 bases lining up with TRBD2. The germline V gene encodes CDR1 SGHRS and CDR2 YFSETQ. V gave up 0 bases and J gave up 1 base; unmatched junction bases: 11. This CDR3 has 19 amino acids. CDR3 sequence reads: CASSLVAASGGRSQETQYF. DNA of the CDR3: TGCGCCAGCAGCTTGGTAGCGGCTAGCGGGGGGAGATCCCAAGAGACCCAGTACTTC. The variable domain in full, completed from reference TRBV5-1 and TRBJ2-5, reads KAGVTQTPRYLIKTRGQQVTLSCSPISGHRSVSWYQQTPGQGLQFLFEYFSETQRNKGNFPGRFSGRQFSNSRSEMNVSTLELGDSALYLCASSLVAASGGRSQETQYFGPGTRLLVL.

This clone was seen a handful of times. V gene TRBV19 combines with J gene TRBJ2-7; 12 nucleotides agree with TRBD1. This CDR3 spans 14 amino acids. V was pared by 7 bases and J by 6 bases, with 7 bases of the junction left unmatched. The germline V gene encodes CDR1 LNHDA and CDR2 SQIVND (reference sequence). In DNA form, the CDR3 reads TGTGCCAGTAACACCCGGGACAGGGGGCCCGAGCAGTACTTC. Its translation: CASNTRDRGPEQYF.

As DNA, the CDR3 is TGTGCCAGTAGTATCGGACAGGGCGGTTCCGAAGCTTTCTTT. Its translation is CASSIGQGGSEAFF. The rearrangement uses TRBV19 and TRBJ1-1, with TRBD1 matching 8 bases. Trimming cost V 3 bases and J 8 bases; bases outside gene matches: 8. The length of the CDR3 is 14 residues. Per germline, CDR1 LNHDA and CDR2 SQIVND (reference sequence).

CDR3 bases: TGTGCCAGCAGCGTAGGGAGCGGTAACTATGGCTACACCTTC. Its protein product is CASSVGSGNYGYTF. The chain has TRBV9 and TRBJ1-2; D unclear. The CDR3 loop spans 14 amino acids. The germline gives CDR1 SGDLS, CDR2 YYNGEE. V was trimmed by 0 bases and J by 1 base, leaving 7 bases between them.

The chain is built from TRBV9 and TRBJ1-3, with TRBD1 matching over 9 bases. Per the germline V gene, CDR1 is SGDLS and CDR2 is YYNGEE. There are 14 residues in the CDR3. With V trimmed by 4 bases and J by 5 bases, 4 bases remained unmatched. CDR3 protein: CASSPGQGRNTIYF. CDR3 bases: TGTGCCAGCAGCCCCGGACAGGGGAGAAACACCATATATTTT.

The rearrangement links TRBV6-6 to TRBJ1-1; possibly TRBD1 for D (6 bases). Trimming cost V 7 bases and J 0 bases, with 12 bases left between them. The CDR3 sequence is 14 residues long. CDR1 and CDR2 from the germline V gene are MNHNY and SVGAGI (reference sequence). The CDR3, as DNA: TGTGCCAGCAACGTAGGACAGTTGAACACTGAAGCTTTCTTT. Protein product: CASNVGQLNTEAFF.

This chain uses TRBV10-3 with TRBJ2-5, with D perhaps matching TRBD1 (5 bases). The CDR3 length is 14 residues. Germline CDR1 is ENHRY and CDR2 is SYGVKD. V was pared by 0 bases and J by 1 base, with 6 bases between. Here the CDR3 reads CAISESGPQETQYF. DNA for the CDR3: TGTGCCATCAGTGAGTCGGGGCCCCAAGAGACCCAGTACTTC.

The chain couples TRBV18 to TRBJ2-7, with D possibly TRBD1 on 6 matching bases. Trimming took 6 bases from V and 2 from J, leaving 14 bases between them. The CDR3 has 14 residues. Per germline, CDR1 KGHSH and CDR2 LQKENI. The CDR3 protein is CASSQDRLAYEQYF. In DNA, the CDR3 is TGTGCCAGCTCCCAGGACAGACTCGCCTACGAGCAGTACTTC.

The chain couples TRBV5-1 to TRBJ1-1; D gene uncertain. Germline V gene data show CDR1 as SGHRS and CDR2 as YFSETQ. The CDR3 contains 19 residues. Between the trimmed V and J ends, which lost 0 bases and 2 bases, there was a span of 23 bases. The CDR3 protein is CASSLGSSVSPKKNTEAFF. The CDR3 DNA reads TGCGCCAGCAGCTTGGGGAGTTCTGTATCCCCAAAAAAAAACACTGAAGCTTTCTTT.

In DNA, the CDR3 is TGTGCCAGTACAGGGCAGGGCCTAGGCAATGAGCAGTTCTTC. It specifies CASTGQGLGNEQFF. This chain joins TRBV19 and TRBJ2-1; a weak D match, TRBD1 (5 bases). Trimming cost V 7 bases and J 6 bases, with 16 bases left between them. The CDR3 runs to 14 residues. Germline V gives CDR1 LNHDA, CDR2 SQIVND (reference sequence). Combining the CDR3 with reference TRBV19 and TRBJ2-1 gives the whole variable domain DGGITQSPKYLFRKEGQNVTLSCEQNLNHDAMYWYRQDPGQGLRLIYYSQIVNDFQKGDIAEGYSVSREKKESFPLTVTSAQKNPTAFYLCASTGQGLGNEQFFGPGTRLTVL.

The chain combines TRBV7-2 with TRBJ2-7; a weak D match, TRBD1 (6 bases). V lost 4 bases and J lost 2, with 12 bases in between. CDR1 is SGHTA, CDR2 FQGNSA, per germline. CDR3 length: 14 amino acids. This chain's CDR3 is CASSSLDSPYEQYF. The CDR3, as DNA: TGTGCCAGCAGCTCTCTGGACAGTCCCTACGAGCAGTACTTC.

The CDR3 DNA reads TGTGCCAGCAGTTACTCCCGGGGGACCCAAGAGACCCAGTACTTC. Translated: CASSYSRGTQETQYF. The chain links TRBV6-5 to TRBJ2-5; weak D call: TRBD2 (6 bases). Germline CDR1 and CDR2: MNHEY and SVGAGI. V lost 0 bases to trimming and J lost 1 base, with 9 bases between them. The CDR3 spans 15 residues.